Presented here are 14 T cell receptor beta chains from one specimen sequenced in a study of T cells expressing NK-cell markers. TCRdb re-called the 5' RACE reads; every CDR3 protein appears as one record, without DNA. The table counts some 340,000 distinct CDR3 sequences; over 4% lies in the top ten. Sequenced sample: blood T cells: a sorted CD56 or NKG2C T cell subset, CD4+ or CD8+ T cells, or bulk PBMC T cells (not recorded which). The receptors originated from a man aged 18 to 70 in good health.

The V gene is TRBV20-1, the J gene TRBJ1-4; TCRdb indicates TRBD1, and absent DNA this call remains unverified. Germline CDR1 is DFQATT and CDR2 is SNEGSKA (reference sequence). The CDR3 is made up of 14 amino acids. The CDR3 here is CSASNRGLGEKLFF.

J is TRBJ2-5 and V is TRBV12-5; there is no DNA to check the TCRdb D call of TRBD2. Germline CDR1 is LGHNT and CDR2 is FRNRAP. The CDR3 has 14 amino acids. The CDR3 loop reads CAIARSGGQETQYF. Together with reference TRBV12-5 and TRBJ2-5, the CDR3 gives the full variable domain: DARVTQTPRHKVTEMGQEVTMRCQPILGHNTVFWYRQTMMQGLELLAYFRNRAPLDDSGMPKDRFSAEMPDATLATLKIQPSEPRDSAVYFCAIARSGGQETQYFGPGTRLLVL.

The chain couples TRBV9 to TRBJ2-3; checking the TCRdb D call of TRBD2 is not possible without DNA. Germline V lookup: CDR1 SGDLS, CDR2 YYNGEE. This CDR3 contains 16 residues. The CDR3 sequence is CASSPWTSGDTDTQYF.

The rearrangement uses TRBV7-3 and TRBJ2-3; TCRdb selects TRBD1, and the lack of DNA leaves this call unchecked. CDR3 length: 15 amino acids. Germline V gene data show CDR1 as SGHTA and CDR2 as FQGTGA. This chain's CDR3 is CASSSRRGGTDTQYF.

V usage is TRBV20-1 and J usage is TRBJ2-2. The CDR3 contains 12 residues. Germline CDR1 DFQATT, CDR2 SNEGSKA (reference sequence). Here the CDR3 reads CSAWVGTGELFF.

The V call is TRBV3-1, the J call TRBJ2-1; checking the TCRdb D call of TRBD2 is not possible without DNA. In germline, CDR1 is LGHDT, CDR2 YNNKEL (reference sequence). CDR3 length: 17 amino acids. CDR3 protein: CASSPTSGGHFYNEQFF.

This rearrangement joins TRBV20-1 to TRBJ2-7; TCRdb selects TRBD1, and the lack of DNA leaves this call unchecked. The germline V gene has CDR1 DFQATT and CDR2 SNEGSKA (reference sequence). This CDR3 contains 14 residues. The CDR3 loop is CSAGGGQGGYEQYF.

The V and J genes are TRBV29-1 and TRBJ2-1. CDR1 is SQVTM and CDR2 is ANQGSEA in the germline V gene. The length of the CDR3 is 11 residues. The CDR3: CSVDKNNEQFF.

The J gene is TRBJ1-2, the V gene TRBV6-2 or TRBV6-3; the D call from TCRdb, TRBD1, cannot be confirmed without DNA. CDR3 length: 13 amino acids. CDR1 is MNHEY and CDR2 is SVGEGT in the germline V gene. The CDR3 protein is CASSTGTTYGYTF.

The genes are TRBV21-1 and TRBJ1-4; the TCRdb call, TRBD1, lacks DNA for checking. TRBV21-1 is marked as a pseudogene. The CDR3 has 15 residues. The chain's CDR3 is CASSRSPLPNEKLFF.

The rearrangement uses TRBV13 and TRBJ2-3; without DNA, the TCRdb call of TRBD2 cannot be checked. CDR1 and CDR2 from the germline V gene are PRHDT and FYEKMQ (reference sequence). This CDR3 has 18 amino acids. CDR3 region: CASSQPPSVFNSFDTQYF.

The J gene is TRBJ2-5, the V gene TRBV7-2. Germline values: CDR1 SGHTA, CDR2 FQGNSA. The CDR3 runs to 13 residues. The CDR3 spells CASSLVGQETQYF.

V gene TRBV28 combines with J gene TRBJ2-1. The germline CDR1 and CDR2 sequences are MDHEN and SYDVKM. The CDR3 runs to 16 residues. CDR3 sequence: CASSAAAYGSYNEQFF. Filled out from reference TRBV28 and TRBJ2-1, the complete variable domain reads DVKVTQSSRYLVKRTGEKVFLECVQDMDHENMFWYRQDPGLGLRLIYFSYDVKMKEKGDIPEGYSVSREKKERFSLILESASTNQTSMYLCASSAAAYGSYNEQFFGPGTRLTVL.

The chain links TRBV10-3 to TRBJ1-2. The CDR3 sequence is 15 residues long. Germline V CDR1 and CDR2: ENHRY, SYGVKD. The CDR3 loop is CAISESTRGGYGYTF.